The T cell receptor (beta chain) under discussion was sequenced for a study of tumor-infiltrating lymphocytes in primary liver carcinoma. Study observations and caveats: The bulk unsorted samples meant that CD4+ and CD8+ repertoires went uncompared. Reduced overlap was seen in tumor-adjacent and tumor-blood pairs versus tumor region pairs.

This clonotype appeared a few times. Its antigen is undetermined. The study extracted blood RNA from unsorted whole blood and also extracted germline DNA. Patients in the cohort were treatment-naive and living with chronic HBV infection. Starting material of approximately 500 ng total RNA yielded TCR beta cDNA via a constant-region primer. Slightly modified ARM-PCR served as the procedure for the TCR beta libraries. These libraries came from three rounds of nested multiplex PCR. The study ran its first two PCR rounds for roughly 10 cycles each, using TRBV1-TRBV30 forward primers and a C-beta reverse primer. TCRdb recomputed calls from the multiplex PCR reads with MiXCR, one row per CDR3 protein. The table lists about 310,000 distinct CDR3 sequences, nearly 60% of them singletons, with 17% in the top ten. Trimming took off 6 bases at V and 3 bases at J, with 20 bases between the two ends. The CDR3 covers 17 residues. Germline CDR1 and CDR2: MNHNS and SASEGT.

V is TRBV6-1 and J is TRBJ1-4; possibly TRBD1 for D (5 bases). The sequencing sample was made of peripheral blood. The sequence came from a woman in her 30s with primary liver carcinoma and hepatitis B virus infection. CDR3 in DNA: TGTGCCAGCAGAGAAAGGATGGGGGGGAGTTCTAATGAAAAACTGTTTTTT. Protein: CASRERMGGSSNEKLFF.